This TCR beta chain originates from a study of T cells in Graves' hyperthyroidism and ophthalmopathy. CDR3 length equals 19 residues. What was amplified from RNA transcripts were TCR beta CDR3 regions. During a first-round RT-PCR of the TCR CDR3, the HTBI primer set was used. TCRdb independently ran MiXCR on the multiplex PCR reads; one entry per CDR3 protein. The sample shows hundreds of thousands of distinct CDR3 sequences, around 21% of them seen only once. Notes on the study in general: Median prediction lead before ophthalmopathy onset was about 6.5 months with the model.

Turning to this clonotype: Antigen: not known. Sequence at one end of the junction differs from germline and may be a read error.

Fresh peripheral blood, 9.5 to 10 ml of it, supplied the PBMCs. This sequence joins TRBV12-3 or TRBV12-4 and TRBJ2-1; D remains ambiguous. The sequencing sample was made of blood. The receptor comes from a young man with Graves' ophthalmopathy. The DNA of the CDR3 is TGTGCCAGCAGTTTAACGACACTCAACTATGTAAGCTCCCACAATGAGCAGTTCTTC. Translating it yields CASSLTTLNYVSSHNEQFF.